This T cell receptor beta chain was recorded in a study of T cell repertoires in cytomegalovirus infection. Turning to the study itself: CMV infection plus the matching HLA type was flagged by public TCR beta signatures.

Overall study findings and caveats: Individuals carrying CMV plus the relevant HLA were identified by cumulative frequency of public TCR beta families. In two of eight donors, the top clonotype was HLA-C-restricted CMV-specific.

This clonotype was counted a few times. Its antigen is not identified. Each CDR3 protein gets one entry after TCRdb re-called the reads with MiXCR. This table holds 150,000 to 200,000 distinct CDR3 sequences, over 13% found once. This receptor was taken from a human donor in good health (CMV status not recorded). Some clones in this sample may be carry-over from other donors' samples. The sample comprised PBMCs.

CDR3 nucleotides: TGTGCCAGCAGGTCCCGGGCCAACACCGGGGAGCTGTTTTTT. Translating gives CASRSRANTGELFF. The chain is built from TRBV2 and TRBJ2-2; D is undetermined. This CDR3 region has 14 residues. Germline CDR1 is SNHLY and CDR2 is FYNNEI. V lost 6 bases and J 2 bases, leaving 10 bases between the germline ends.